These 18 T cell receptor beta chains originate from one sample sequenced in a study of neurological immune-mediated disorders (dated by TCRdb to 2018 to 2020). Receptors were amplified or captured by 5' RACE. These reads were obtained on an Illumina HiSeq 2500. Using fastp trimming at Q25 and MiXCR clonotype assembly, TCRdb reanalyzed the public sequencing data and kept in-frame beta chains. One record per CDR3 amino acid sequence lists the most common genes and DNA. The sample has tens of thousands of distinct CDR3 sequences on record, over 20% of them singletons. The top ten clonotypes cover around 23% of the sample. Sequencing was carried out using PBMCs. The receptors stem from a woman in her seventies in good health.

Ten or more counts support this clonotype. V and J are TRBV5-1 and TRBJ1-2; D gene uncertain. With 0 bases removed from V and 2 bases from J, the gap between germline ends came to 8 bases. The CDR3 consists of 14 residues. The germline V gene has CDR1 SGHRS and CDR2 YFSETQ. CDR3 sequence: CASSLGTSNYGYTF. The CDR3 DNA is TGCGCCAGCAGCTTGGGAACATCCAACTATGGCTACACCTTC. Full variable domain (rest looked up from reference TRBV5-1 and TRBJ1-2): KAGVTQTPRYLIKTRGQQVTLSCSPISGHRSVSWYQQTPGQGLQFLFEYFSETQRNKGNFPGRFSGRQFSNSRSEMNVSTLELGDSALYLCASSLGTSNYGYTFGSGTRLTVV.

The chain couples TRBV5-1 to TRBJ2-5; perhaps TRBD2 as D (6 bases). The CDR3 spans 14 residues. In germline, CDR1 is SGHRS, CDR2 YFSETQ. The germline V and J ends were trimmed by 1 base and 5 bases, with 12 bases remaining between them. The chain's CDR3 is CASSLRYGGETQYF. CDR3 DNA: TGCGCCAGCAGCTTGAGGTATGGAGGGGAGACCCAGTACTTC.

This clonotype was counted once. The chain uses TRBV2 and TRBJ1-2; D is unclear. There are 18 residues in the CDR3. Germline loops: CDR1 SNHLY, CDR2 FYNNEI. V lost 0 bases, J lost 2 bases, and 19 bases lay in between. In DNA, the CDR3 is TGTGCCAGCAGTGAAGCTCGACCACATAGAGAGTCGAACTATGGCTACACCTTC. Protein product: CASSEARPHRESNYGYTF. Full variable domain (remainder filled in from reference TRBV2 and TRBJ1-2): EPEVTQTPSHQVTQMGQEVILRCVPISNHLYFYWYRQILGQKVEFLVSFYNNEISEKSEIFDDQFSVERPDGSNFTLKIRSTKLEDSAMYFCASSEARPHRESNYGYTFGSGTRLTVV.

The chain recombines TRBV7-9 with TRBJ2-1; TRBD2 agrees at 12 bases. This CDR3 has 15 amino acids. The germline V gene has CDR1 SEHNR and CDR2 FQNEAQ (reference sequence). J gave up 6 bases and V 7 bases, and 7 bases lay outside the gene matches. In DNA, the CDR3 is TGTGCCAGCACCAGCCTAGCGGGGGGGCTCAATGAGCAGTTCTTC. Its protein is CASTSLAGGLNEQFF.

Ten or more counts support this clonotype. This chain uses TRBV7-2 with TRBJ2-1; TRBD2 might be the D (9 bases). Per the germline V gene, CDR1 is SGHTA and CDR2 is FQGNSA. The CDR3 length is 16 residues. V lost 4 bases to trimming and J lost 4 bases, with 17 bases between them. The CDR3 sequence: CASSSRGLAGYNEQFF. The CDR3 DNA is TGTGCCAGCAGCTCCAGGGGGCTAGCGGGGTACAATGAGCAGTTCTTC.

Many counts were recorded for this clonotype. The chain links TRBV20-1 to TRBJ1-1; 7 bases align to TRBD1. Trimming cost V 6 bases and J 10 bases; bases outside gene matches: 8. CDR1 and CDR2 from the germline V gene are DFQATT and SNEGSKA (reference sequence). The CDR3 has 11 residues. The DNA of the CDR3 is TGCAGTGCGACAAAGGGGGCAGTAGCTTTCTTT. This encodes CSATKGAVAFF.

This clonotype was seen repeatedly, ten times or more. The J gene is TRBJ2-2, the V gene TRBV10-3; the match to TRBD2 covers 14 bases. This CDR3 has 16 amino acids. V lost 6 bases to trimming and J lost 5 bases; unmatched junction nucleotides: 5. Germline CDR1 reads ENHRY; CDR2 reads SYGVKD. The CDR3, as DNA: TGTGCCATCAGGCCCGGGACTAGCGGGAGAACCGGGGAGCTGTTTTTT. The encoded protein is CAIRPGTSGRTGELFF.

This clonotype was seen ten or more times. This sequence joins TRBV9 and TRBJ1-3, with a weak D call TRBD1 (6 bases). V gave up 0 bases and J gave up 2 bases, with 15 bases separating them. The germline V gene has CDR1 SGDLS and CDR2 YYNGEE. This CDR3 has 17 amino acids. The CDR3 reads CASSVGVAGAAGNTIYF. The DNA of the CDR3 is TGTGCCAGCAGCGTAGGAGTTGCAGGGGCAGCTGGAAACACCATATATTTT.

The chain employs TRBV6-5 and TRBJ1-4; 7 nucleotides match TRBD1. CDR3 length: 16 amino acids. Germline V gene sequence: CDR1 MNHEY, CDR2 SVGAGI. The ends lost 3 bases at V and 7 bases at J; junction bases unmatched: 11. In nucleotides, the CDR3 is TGTGCCAGCAGTTATGTCCGGGACAGCCCTAGTGAAAAACTGTTTTTT. Its protein product is CASSYVRDSPSEKLFF.

This clonotype was observed many times. This rearrangement joins TRBV28 to TRBJ2-7; a possible D gene is TRBD2 (6 bases). The CDR3 totals 16 residues. Per the germline V gene, CDR1 is MDHEN and CDR2 is SYDVKM. The V and J ends lost 6 bases and 2 bases respectively, with 20 bases between them. DNA for the CDR3: TGTGCCAGCAGCAACTGGGAGGACGGACTTCCCTACGAGCAGTACTTC. This encodes CASSNWEDGLPYEQYF.

The chain recombines TRBV4-3 with TRBJ2-7; D is ambiguous. Looked up from germline, CDR1 is LGHNA and CDR2 is YSLEER. CDR3 size: 13 residues. The germline V and J ends were trimmed by 4 bases and 1 base, with 8 bases remaining between them. The CDR3 spells CASSRARSYEQYF. In nucleotides, the CDR3 is TGCGCCAGCAGCCGGGCACGATCCTACGAGCAGTACTTC.

This clonotype was observed at least ten times. The chain recombines TRBV6-2 or TRBV6-3 with TRBJ1-5, with D unresolved. CDR3 length: 13 residues. Germline V CDR1 and CDR2: MNHEY, SVGEGT. Trimming stripped 2 bases from V and 4 bases from J, with 6 bases between. The CDR3 nucleotides read TGTGCCAGCAGTTACGAGGGAAATCAGCCCCAGCATTTT. Translation gives CASSYEGNQPQHF.

This clonotype was counted ten times or more. The rearrangement links TRBV21-1 to TRBJ2-7; the table's D call of TRBD1 was not tested on the DNA. TRBV21-1 is recorded as a pseudogene. This CDR3 is 15 amino acids long. CDR3 residues: CASSKGVGTAYEQYF. CDR3 in DNA: TGTGCCAGCAGCAAAGGGGTTGGGACAGCCTACGAGCAGTACTTC.

The table lists this clonotype with many counts. This chain uses TRBV5-1 with TRBJ2-3; 10 bases line up with TRBD2. This CDR3 contains 13 residues. The J segment lost 2 bases and the V segment lost 7 bases, leaving 1 base of the junction unmatched. The V gene's germline CDR1 is SGHRS and CDR2 YFSETQ. The CDR3 loop reads CASGLADTDTQYF. CDR3 in DNA: TGCGCCAGCGGACTAGCGGACACAGATACGCAGTATTTT.

This clonotype was recorded many times. The rearrangement joins TRBV29-1 to TRBJ1-2, with D maybe TRBD1 (6 bases). Trimming took off 7 bases at V and 2 bases at J, with 11 bases between the two ends. The CDR3 totals 12 residues. The V gene's germline CDR1 is SQVTM and CDR2 ANQGSEA. The CDR3 is CSAVTGNYGYTF. The CDR3 nucleotides read TGCAGCGCTGTGACAGGAAACTATGGCTACACCTTC.

There are many counts of this clonotype. The chain is built from TRBV5-1 and TRBJ1-6; 7 nucleotides align to TRBD1. Trimming removed 7 bases from V and 7 bases from J; junction bases left unmatched: 11. CDR1 is SGHRS, CDR2 YFSETQ, per germline. The CDR3 runs to 15 residues. CDR3 loop: CASGRETGQNSPLHF. CDR3 bases: TGCGCCAGCGGGCGGGAGACAGGGCAAAATTCACCCCTCCACTTT. The whole variable domain, filled in from reference TRBV5-1 and TRBJ1-6, reads KAGVTQTPRYLIKTRGQQVTLSCSPISGHRSVSWYQQTPGQGLQFLFEYFSETQRNKGNFPGRFSGRQFSNSRSEMNVSTLELGDSALYLCASGRETGQNSPLHFGNGTRLTVT.

This clonotype has ten or more counts. The J gene is TRBJ2-7, the V gene TRBV18; D unresolved. Trimming removed 6 bases at V and 3 bases at J, with 6 bases between. The CDR3 is 11 residues long. Looked up from germline, CDR1 is KGHSH and CDR2 is LQKENI. CDR3 protein: CASSYNYEQYF. For the CDR3, the DNA is TGTGCCAGCTCCTATAACTACGAGCAGTACTTC.

This clonotype was found many times. This sequence joins TRBV15 and TRBJ2-7, with 9 bases that match TRBD1. J gave up 6 bases and V 0 bases, and 6 bases lay outside the gene matches. The CDR3 runs to 15 residues. CDR1 and CDR2 from the germline V gene are LNHNV and YYDKDF (reference sequence). The DNA of the CDR3 is TGTGCCACCAGCAGAGACGGGACAGGGTCTTCCGAGCAGTACTTC. As protein: CATSRDGTGSSEQYF.